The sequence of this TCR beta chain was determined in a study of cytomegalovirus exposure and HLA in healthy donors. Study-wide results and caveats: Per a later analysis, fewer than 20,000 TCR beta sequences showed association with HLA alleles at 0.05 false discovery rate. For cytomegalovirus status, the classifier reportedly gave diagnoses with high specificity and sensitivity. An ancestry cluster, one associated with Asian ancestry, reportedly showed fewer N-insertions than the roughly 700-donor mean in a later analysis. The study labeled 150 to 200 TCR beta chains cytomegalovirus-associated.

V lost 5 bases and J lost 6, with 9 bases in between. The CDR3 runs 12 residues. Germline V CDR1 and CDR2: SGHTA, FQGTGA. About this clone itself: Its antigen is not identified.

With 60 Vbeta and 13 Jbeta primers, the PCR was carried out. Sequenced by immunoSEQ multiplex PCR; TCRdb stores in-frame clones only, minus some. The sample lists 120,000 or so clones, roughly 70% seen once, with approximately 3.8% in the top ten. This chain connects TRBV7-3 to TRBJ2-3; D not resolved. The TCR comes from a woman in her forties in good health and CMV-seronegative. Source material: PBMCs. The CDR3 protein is CASSKSRDTQYF. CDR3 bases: TGTGCCAGCAGCAAGTCCAGGGATACGCAGTATTTT.